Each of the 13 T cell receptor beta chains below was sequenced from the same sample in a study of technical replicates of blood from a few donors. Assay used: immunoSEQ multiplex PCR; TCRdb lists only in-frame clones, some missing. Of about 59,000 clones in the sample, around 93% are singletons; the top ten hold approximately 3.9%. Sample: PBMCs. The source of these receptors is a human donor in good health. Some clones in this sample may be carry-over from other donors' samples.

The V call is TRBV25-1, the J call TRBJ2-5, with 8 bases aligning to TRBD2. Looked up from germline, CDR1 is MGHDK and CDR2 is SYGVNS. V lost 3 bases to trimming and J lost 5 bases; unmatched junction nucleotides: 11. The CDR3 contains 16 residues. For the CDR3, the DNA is TGTGCCAGCAGTGACGGTTTGAGCGGGAGTTGGGAGACCCAGTACTTC. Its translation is CASSDGLSGSWETQYF.

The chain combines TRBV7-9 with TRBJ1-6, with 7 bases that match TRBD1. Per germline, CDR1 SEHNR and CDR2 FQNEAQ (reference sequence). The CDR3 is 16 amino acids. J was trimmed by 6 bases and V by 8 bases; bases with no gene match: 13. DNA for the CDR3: TGTGCCAGCGTTCCTTCCGGGACAGCCAGTAATTCACCCCTCCACTTT. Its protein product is CASVPSGTASNSPLHF.

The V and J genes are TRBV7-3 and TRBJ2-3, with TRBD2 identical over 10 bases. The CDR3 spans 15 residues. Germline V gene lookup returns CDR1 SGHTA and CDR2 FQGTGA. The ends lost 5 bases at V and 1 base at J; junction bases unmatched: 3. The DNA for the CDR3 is TGTGCCAGCAGCCTTGGGACTAGCGGCACAGATACGCAGTATTTT. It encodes CASSLGTSGTDTQYF. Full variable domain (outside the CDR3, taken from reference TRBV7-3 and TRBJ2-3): GAGVSQTPSNKVTEKGKYVELRCDPISGHTALYWYRQSLGQGPEFLIYFQGTGAADDSGLPNDRFFAVRPEGSVSTLKIQRTERGDSAVYLCASSLGTSGTDTQYFGPGTRLTVL.

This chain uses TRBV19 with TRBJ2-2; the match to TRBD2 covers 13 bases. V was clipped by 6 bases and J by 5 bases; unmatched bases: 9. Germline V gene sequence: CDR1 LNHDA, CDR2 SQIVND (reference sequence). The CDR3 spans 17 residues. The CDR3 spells CASSPGLAGVGTGELFF. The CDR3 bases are TGTGCCAGTAGCCCCGGACTAGCGGGAGTAGGGACCGGGGAGCTGTTTTTT.

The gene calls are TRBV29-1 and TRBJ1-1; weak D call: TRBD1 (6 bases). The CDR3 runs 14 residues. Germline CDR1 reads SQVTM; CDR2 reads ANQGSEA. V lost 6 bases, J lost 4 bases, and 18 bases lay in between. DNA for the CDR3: TGCAGCGTGAGACGCGAGGACAGCCCCACTGAAGCTTTCTTT. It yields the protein CSVRREDSPTEAFF. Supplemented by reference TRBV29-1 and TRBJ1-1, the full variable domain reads SAVISQKPSRDICQRGTSLTIQCQVDSQVTMMFWYRQQPGQSLTLIATANQGSEATYESGFVIDKFPISRPNLTFSTLTVSNMSPEDSSIYLCSVRREDSPTEAFFGQGTRLTVV.

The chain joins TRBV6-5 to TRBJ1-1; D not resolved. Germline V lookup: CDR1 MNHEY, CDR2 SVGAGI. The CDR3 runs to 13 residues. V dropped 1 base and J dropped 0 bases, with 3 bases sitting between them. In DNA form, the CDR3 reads TGTGCCAGCAGTTACTGGCTGAACACTGAAGCTTTCTTT. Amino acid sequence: CASSYWLNTEAFF.

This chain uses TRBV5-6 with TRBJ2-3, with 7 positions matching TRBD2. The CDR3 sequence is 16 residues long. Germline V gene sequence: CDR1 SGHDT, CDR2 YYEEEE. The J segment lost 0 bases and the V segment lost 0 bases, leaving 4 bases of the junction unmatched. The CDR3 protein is CASSLGAGVSTDTQYF. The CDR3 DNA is TGTGCCAGCAGCTTGGGGGCGGGGGTAAGCACAGATACGCAGTATTTT.

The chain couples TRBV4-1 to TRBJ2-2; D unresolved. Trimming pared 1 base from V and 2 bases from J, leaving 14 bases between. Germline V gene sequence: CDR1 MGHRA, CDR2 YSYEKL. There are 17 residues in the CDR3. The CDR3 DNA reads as TGCGCCAGCAGCCAAGTACCCACGCAGGCAAACACCGGGGAGCTGTTTTTT. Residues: CASSQVPTQANTGELFF.

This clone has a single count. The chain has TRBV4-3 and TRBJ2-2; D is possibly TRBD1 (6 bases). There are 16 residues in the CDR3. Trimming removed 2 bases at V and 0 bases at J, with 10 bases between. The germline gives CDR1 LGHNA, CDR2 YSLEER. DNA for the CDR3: TGCGCCAGCAGCCAAACCGGGACAACGAACACCGGGGAGCTGTTTTTT. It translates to CASSQTGTTNTGELFF.

The CDR3 coding sequence is TGTGCCAGCTCAAGGGGACTCCATGGTGGGGAGACCCAGTACTTC. The encoded protein is CASSRGLHGGETQYF. The rearrangement joins TRBV18 to TRBJ2-5; tentatively, D is TRBD2 (6 bases). Between the trimmed V and J ends, which lost 5 bases and 5 bases, there was a span of 18 bases. From germline, CDR1 is KGHSH and CDR2 LQKENI. This CDR3 has 15 amino acids.

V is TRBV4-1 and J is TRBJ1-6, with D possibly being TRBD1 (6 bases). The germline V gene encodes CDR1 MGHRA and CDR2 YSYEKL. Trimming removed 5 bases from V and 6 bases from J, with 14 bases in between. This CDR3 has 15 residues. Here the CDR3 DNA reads TGCGCCAGCAGCACCTACAGGGAGCCTAATTCACCCCTCCACTTT. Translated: CASSTYREPNSPLHF.

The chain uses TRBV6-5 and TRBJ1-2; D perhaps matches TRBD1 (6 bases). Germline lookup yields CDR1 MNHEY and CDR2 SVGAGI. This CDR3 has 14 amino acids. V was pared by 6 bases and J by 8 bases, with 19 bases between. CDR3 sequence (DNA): TGTGCCAGCAGATACCCCGGACAGCCCTTAGGCTACACCTTC. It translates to CASRYPGQPLGYTF.

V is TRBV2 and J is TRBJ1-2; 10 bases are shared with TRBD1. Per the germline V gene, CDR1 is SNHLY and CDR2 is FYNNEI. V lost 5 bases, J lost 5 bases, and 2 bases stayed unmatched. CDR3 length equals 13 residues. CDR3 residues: CASSPGQGYGYTF. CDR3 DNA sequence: TGTGCCAGCAGTCCGGGACAGGGGTATGGCTACACCTTC.